The 17 T cell receptor beta chains below were found in one sample sequenced in a study of regulatory T cells in long-lasting Graves disease. Specified time point: persistent/refractory GD, antithyroid drugs over 5 years with positive TRAb. From PBMCs, RNA was extracted and then used to make the TCR library. Sequencing libraries for TCR beta were prepared with iRepertoire HTBI primers and Arm-PCR of CDR3 regions. TCRdb recomputed calls from the multiplex PCR reads with MiXCR, one row per CDR3 protein. The data show about 400,000 distinct CDR3 sequences, about a fifth seen once. Sequencing was performed on peripheral blood mononuclear cells (PBMCs), taken when the disease was refractory, from a patient treated with antithyroid drugs. The receptors here all came from a female donor with Graves disease.

In regard to this clonotype: A much more abundant neighbour one base away suggests this may be a read error. Likely a read error: the CDR3 ends without its conserved phenylalanine or tryptophan. The chain links TRBV15 to TRBJ1-1; D remains ambiguous. The CDR3 length is 13 residues. V lost 1 base and J 1 base, leaving 4 bases between the germline ends. Germline CDR1 reads LNHNV; CDR2 reads YYDKDF (reference sequence). CDR3 region: CATSRGQNTEAFS. The CDR3 DNA sequence: TGTGCCACCAGCAGAGGACAGAACACTGAAGCTTTCTCT.

This clonotype was seen repeatedly, ten times or more. This chain joins TRBV6-1 and TRBJ1-1, with D perhaps matching TRBD1 (5 bases). The length of the CDR3 is 12 residues. Germline V lookup: CDR1 MNHNS, CDR2 SASEGT. The CDR3 nucleotides read TGTGTCCTGCAGGGCTTGAACACTGAAGCTTTCTTT. Protein product: CVLQGLNTEAFF.

Points on this clonotype: This sequence may be a read error, since a much larger clone differs from it by one base. The V and J genes are TRBV2 and TRBJ1-1, with D perhaps matching TRBD1 (5 bases). CDR3 length: 14 amino acids. V lost 6 bases and J lost 0, with 11 bases in between. Germline V gene sequence: CDR1 SNHLY, CDR2 FYNNEI. CDR3 region: CASRNQGVNTEAFF. In nucleotides, the CDR3 is TGTGCCAGCAGGAACCAGGGAGTGAACACTGAAGCTTTCTTT. Variable domain in full (rest from reference TRBV2 and TRBJ1-1): EPEVTQTPSHQVTQMGQEVILRCVPISNHLYFYWYRQILGQKVEFLVSFYNNEISEKSEIFDDQFSVERPDGSNFTLKIRSTKLEDSAMYFCASRNQGVNTEAFFGQGTRLTVV.

A few counts support this clonotype. The V and J genes are TRBV7-2 and TRBJ2-2, with TRBD2 matching over 16 bases. CDR1 is SGHTA and CDR2 is FQGNSA in the germline V gene. V gave up 1 base and J gave up 8 bases; unmatched junction bases: 16. This CDR3 contains 21 residues. CDR3 nucleotide sequence: TGTGCCAGCAGCTTAGAGGGCACCACGCCGGGACTAGCGGGAGGGGATGGGGAGCTGTTTTTT. It specifies CASSLEGTTPGLAGGDGELFF.

This clonotype has a count of ten or more. V usage is TRBV28 and J usage is TRBJ2-5; 13 nucleotides agree with TRBD2. The germline V gene encodes CDR1 MDHEN and CDR2 SYDVKM. CDR3 size: 18 residues. V lost 6 bases, J lost 5 bases, and 15 bases stayed unmatched. The CDR3 spells CASSQTGTSGTLRETQYF. The CDR3 DNA follows: TGTGCCAGCAGCCAAACCGGGACTAGCGGGACCCTGAGGGAGACCCAGTACTTC.

V gene TRBV27 combines with J gene TRBJ1-3; 7 bases are a match to TRBD1. After removal of 4 bases from V and 0 bases from J, the junction contained 3 bases not matched to a gene. The CDR3 is 15 amino acids. CDR1 is MNHEY and CDR2 is SMNVEV in the germline V gene (reference sequence). CDR3 loop: CASSSGTVSGNTIYF. CDR3 sequence (DNA): TGTGCCAGCAGTTCCGGGACAGTCTCTGGAAACACCATATATTTT.

The chain joins TRBV10-3 to TRBJ2-1; 8 bases map to TRBD2. The V gene's germline CDR1 is ENHRY and CDR2 SYGVKD. The CDR3 is 15 residues long. The V gene end was trimmed by 6 bases and the J gene end by 9 bases; junction bases not matched to a gene: 13. The CDR3 DNA is TGTGCCATCAGACAAGCGGGAGATATGCTAAGTGAGCAGTTCTTC. This sequence encodes CAIRQAGDMLSEQFF.

This clonotype was recorded a few times. The chain uses TRBV5-1 and TRBJ2-7, with 11 bases aligning to TRBD2. CDR3 length: 15 amino acids. Germline V gene sequence: CDR1 SGHRS, CDR2 YFSETQ. J lost 7 bases, V lost 4 bases, and 10 bases had no gene match. CDR3 nucleotides: TGCGCCAGCAGCCAACAACTAGCGGGAGTGGGTGAGCAGTACTTC. This sequence encodes CASSQQLAGVGEQYF.

This chain joins TRBV29-1 and TRBJ1-1; D ambiguous. Deletions cut 7 bases from V and 0 bases from J, with 12 bases between. Germline V CDR1 and CDR2: SQVTM, ANQGSEA. The CDR3 is 13 amino acids. The CDR3 loop reads CSGQLNMNTEAFF. CDR3 DNA: TGCAGCGGTCAGCTTAACATGAACACTGAAGCTTTCTTT.

This clonotype occurred a few times. The rearrangement joins TRBV11-2 to TRBJ2-7; 11 nucleotides agree with TRBD1. The CDR3 spans 16 residues. V trimming: 1 base; J trimming: 7 bases; junction bases outside the gene matches: 9. CDR1 is SGHAT and CDR2 is FQNNGV in the germline V gene. The DNA for the CDR3 is TGTGCCAGCAGCTTAGGGTCCGGACAGGGGGCACGTGAGCAGTACTTC. This sequence encodes CASSLGSGQGAREQYF.

At least ten counts were recorded for this clonotype. The CDR3 DNA reads TGTGCCATCAGCAGATTAGGACAGCTACAAGAGACCCAGTACTTC. Translation gives CAISRLGQLQETQYF. The genes are TRBV10-3 and TRBJ2-5; D is possibly TRBD1 (6 bases). Germline V lookup: CDR1 ENHRY, CDR2 SYGVKD. The CDR3 runs to 15 residues. V shed 6 bases and J shed 2 bases, with 16 bases lying between them.

This clonotype was observed a handful of times. The chain uses TRBV19 and TRBJ1-2; no firm D call. In germline, CDR1 is LNHDA, CDR2 SQIVND (reference sequence). Trimming pared 4 bases from V and 2 bases from J, leaving 8 bases between. The CDR3 runs to 13 residues. The DNA of the CDR3 is TGTGCCAGTAGTACACAGAAAAACTATGGCTACACCTTC. It is translated as CASSTQKNYGYTF.

This clonotype came up many times. This CDR3 reads CASRVSGNTIYF. CDR3 bases: TGTGCCAGTCGGGTTTCTGGAAACACCATATATTTT. The chain links TRBV2 to TRBJ1-3, with unresolved D. Germline CDR1 reads SNHLY; CDR2 reads FYNNEI. The length of the CDR3 is 12 residues. Trimming stripped 9 bases from V and 1 base from J, with 7 bases between.

V and J are TRBV30 and TRBJ1-4; the D is unclear. CDR1 and CDR2 from the germline V gene are GTSNPN and SVGIG (reference sequence). Trimming cost V 2 bases and J 5 bases, with 12 bases left between them. This CDR3 has 14 amino acids. DNA for the CDR3: TGTGCCTGGAGTCTTACGGGAGTCAATGAAAAACTGTTTTTT. Residues: CAWSLTGVNEKLFF. The full variable domain, with the rest looked up from reference TRBV30 and TRBJ1-4, is SQTIHQWPATLVQPVGSPLSLECTVEGTSNPNLYWYRQAAGRGLQLLFYSVGIGQISSEVPQNLSASRPQDRQFILSSKKLLLSDSGFYLCAWSLTGVNEKLFFGSGTQLSVL.

Many counts were recorded for this clonotype. This chain uses TRBV20-1 with TRBJ1-2; TRBD1 aligns across 7 bases. CDR3 length equals 12 residues. Germline loops: CDR1 DFQATT, CDR2 SNEGSKA (reference sequence). V lost 8 bases and J lost 1; bases outside the gene matches: 4. The CDR3, as DNA: TGCAGTACCAGGGACAGTAACTATGGCTACACCTTC. Protein: CSTRDSNYGYTF.

This clonotype has at least ten counts. The V gene is TRBV6-1, the J gene TRBJ2-5; 7 nucleotides line up with TRBD2. The CDR3 consists of 17 residues. The V gene's germline CDR1 is MNHNS and CDR2 SASEGT. The V segment lost 1 base and the J segment 4 bases; nucleotides outside the gene matches: 12. CDR3 protein: CASSEGGVAGYLETQYF. CDR3 coding DNA: TGTGCCAGCAGTGAAGGGGGGGTAGCGGGTTATTTAGAGACCCAGTACTTC.

This clonotype was detected a few times. The V call is TRBV12-5, the J call TRBJ2-3, with no clear D. CDR1 and CDR2 (germline): LGHNT, FRNRAP. V was shortened by 1 base and J by 6 bases, with 8 bases between the two germline ends. The CDR3 loop spans 13 amino acids. This CDR3 reads CASGLGPQDTQYF. For the CDR3, the DNA is TGTGCTAGTGGTTTGGGGCCTCAGGATACGCAGTATTTT.